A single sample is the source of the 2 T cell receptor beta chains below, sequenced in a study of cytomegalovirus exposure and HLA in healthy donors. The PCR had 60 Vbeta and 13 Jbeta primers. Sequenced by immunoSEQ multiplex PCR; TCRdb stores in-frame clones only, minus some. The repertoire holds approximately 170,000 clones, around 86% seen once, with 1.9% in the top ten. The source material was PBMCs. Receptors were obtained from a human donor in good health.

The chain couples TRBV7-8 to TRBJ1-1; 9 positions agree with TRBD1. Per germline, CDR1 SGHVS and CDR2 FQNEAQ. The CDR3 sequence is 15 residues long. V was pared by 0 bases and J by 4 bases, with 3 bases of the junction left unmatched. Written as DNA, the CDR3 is TGTGCCAGCAGCTTAGCGGGACAGGGACGCACTGAAGCTTTCTTT. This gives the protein CASSLAGQGRTEAFF.

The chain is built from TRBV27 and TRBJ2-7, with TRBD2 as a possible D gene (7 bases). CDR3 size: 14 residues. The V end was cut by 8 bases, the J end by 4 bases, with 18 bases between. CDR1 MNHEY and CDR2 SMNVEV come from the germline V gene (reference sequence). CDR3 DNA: TGTGCCAGCTACTTCCACGGGGGGCCGTACGAGCAGTACTTC. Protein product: CASYFHGGPYEQYF.